The 18 T cell receptor beta chains listed next were all sequenced from one sample in a study of blood T cell repertoires in COVID-19. Clones were sequenced by immunoSEQ multiplex PCR, and TCRdb holds only the in-frame ones, with some missing. The sample has 250,000 to 350,000 clones, around 87% seen once. Sequencing was done on a sample of peripheral blood. These TCRs come from a woman between 45 and 65 years old who had recovered from COVID-19.

This chain joins TRBV19 and TRBJ2-7, with 8 positions matching TRBD2. Germline loops: CDR1 LNHDA, CDR2 SQIVND (reference sequence). V lost 5 bases to trimming and J lost 4 bases; unmatched junction nucleotides: 7. CDR3 length: 14 residues. The CDR3 DNA sequence: TGTGCCAGTAGTTTTTCCAGCGGGAGTTACGAGCAGTACTTC. Encoded protein: CASSFSSGSYEQYF.

CDR3 sequence: CATSRVRGPGELFF. The CDR3 nucleotides read TGTGCCACCAGCAGAGTTAGAGGGCCCGGGGAGCTGTTTTTT. The V call is TRBV15, the J call TRBJ2-2; TRBD2 might be the D (5 bases). The V end was cut by 1 base, the J end by 6 bases, with 9 bases between. This CDR3 contains 14 residues. Germline V gives CDR1 LNHNV, CDR2 YYDKDF (reference sequence).

The gene calls are TRBV19 and TRBJ1-6, with D possibly TRBD1 on 5 matching bases. Trimming cost V 1 base and J 10 bases, with 8 bases left between them. The CDR3 length is 13 residues. In germline, CDR1 is LNHDA, CDR2 SQIVND (reference sequence). The CDR3 DNA is TGTGCCAGTAGTATAGGGGGCGAATCACCCCTCCACTTT. Its translation: CASSIGGESPLHF.

The chain couples TRBV6-5 to TRBJ2-2; weak D call: TRBD1 (5 bases). This CDR3 region has 14 residues. Between the trimmed V and J ends, which lost 2 bases and 4 bases, there was a span of 8 bases. The germline CDR1 and CDR2 sequences are MNHEY and SVGAGI. CDR3 in DNA: TGTGCCAGCAGTTACGGAAGGGGCACCGGGGAGCTGTTTTTT. Translated: CASSYGRGTGELFF.

This clone was found once. The CDR3 is CASQPGTSFYSNQPQHF. CDR3 coding DNA: TGTGCCAGTCAACCCGGGACAAGCTTCTATAGCAATCAGCCCCAGCATTTT. The chain carries TRBV28 and TRBJ1-5; possible D gene TRBD1, 6 bases. Deletions cut 9 bases from V and 0 bases from J, with 21 bases between. Germline CDR1 and CDR2: MDHEN and SYDVKM. This CDR3 contains 17 residues.

This chain connects TRBV7-9 to TRBJ1-2; D call uncertain. Per the germline V gene, CDR1 is SEHNR and CDR2 is FQNEAQ (reference sequence). Trimming stripped 0 bases from V and 8 bases from J, with 16 bases between. CDR3 length: 15 residues. CDR3 amino acids: CASSLAGGYSGGYTF. DNA for the CDR3: TGTGCCAGCAGCTTAGCTGGAGGATATTCCGGAGGCTACACCTTC. Full variable domain (remainder filled in from reference TRBV7-9 and TRBJ1-2): DTGVSQNPRHKITKRGQNVTFRCDPISEHNRLYWYRQTLGQGPEFLTYFQNEAQLEKSRLLSDRFSAERPKGSFSTLEIQRTEQGDSAMYLCASSLAGGYSGGYTFGSGTRLTVV.

In DNA, the CDR3 is TGTGCCAGCAGTTTAGGAGACAGAGAAAAACTGTTTTTT. It encodes CASSLGDREKLFF. The chain links TRBV12-3 or TRBV12-4 to TRBJ1-4, with D tentatively TRBD1 (5 bases). With 1 base removed from V and 8 bases from J, the gap between germline ends came to 8 bases. The CDR3 loop spans 13 amino acids.

This clone was detected only once. This chain connects TRBV11-2 to TRBJ1-1; maybe TRBD1 (5 bases). V gave up 5 bases and J gave up 0 bases, with 10 bases separating them. The CDR3 consists of 14 residues. CDR1 is SGHAT, CDR2 FQNNGV, per germline. The CDR3 protein is CASSMTAMNTEAFF. As DNA, the CDR3 is TGTGCCAGCAGCATGACAGCCATGAACACTGAAGCTTTCTTT.

The chain employs TRBV6-5 and TRBJ1-6; 7 bases align to TRBD1. The CDR3 runs 14 residues. The germline V gene encodes CDR1 MNHEY and CDR2 SVGAGI. The V gene end was trimmed by 8 bases and the J gene end by 5 bases; junction bases not matched to a gene: 6. The CDR3 sequence is CASRRDSHNSPLHF. The CDR3 DNA reads TGTGCCAGCCGGCGGGACAGTCATAATTCACCCCTCCACTTT.

This chain joins TRBV5-4 and TRBJ2-5; the match to TRBD1 covers 7 bases. The J segment lost 5 bases and the V segment lost 0 bases, leaving 7 bases of the junction unmatched. The CDR3 totals 15 residues. Germline V lookup: CDR1 SGHNT, CDR2 YYREEE (reference sequence). In DNA form, the CDR3 reads TGTGCCAGCAGCTTGGTGGGACAGTCTCCGGAGACCCAGTACTTC. This gives the protein CASSLVGQSPETQYF.

For the CDR3, the DNA is TGTGCCAGTAAAACAGGGGCTAACACCGGGGAGCTGTTTTTT. Encoded protein: CASKTGANTGELFF. The V call is TRBV19, the J call TRBJ2-2; 7 bases are a match to TRBD1. Germline V CDR1 and CDR2: LNHDA, SQIVND (reference sequence). V lost 7 bases, J lost 2 bases, and 4 bases stayed unmatched. There are 14 residues in the CDR3.

The chain uses TRBV7-8 and TRBJ2-3; the match to TRBD2 covers 7 bases. V was pared by 1 base and J by 3 bases, with 7 bases of the junction left unmatched. The CDR3 has 16 amino acids. From germline, CDR1 is SGHVS and CDR2 FQNEAQ. CDR3 loop: CASSLVSGAETDTQYF. DNA of the CDR3: TGTGCCAGCAGCTTAGTGAGCGGGGCTGAAACAGATACGCAGTATTTT.

The rearrangement links TRBV19 to TRBJ1-5; D uncertain. V lost 3 bases to trimming and J lost 6 bases, with 12 bases between them. Germline V gives CDR1 LNHDA, CDR2 SQIVND (reference sequence). The CDR3 length is 14 residues. The CDR3 is CASSILETSQPQHF. The CDR3 nucleotides are TGTGCCAGTAGTATTTTAGAGACTTCTCAGCCCCAGCATTTT.

The chain combines TRBV28 with TRBJ1-6; D unclear. The length of the CDR3 is 15 residues. With 6 bases removed from V and 6 bases from J, the gap between germline ends came to 15 bases. Germline V gene data show CDR1 as MDHEN and CDR2 as SYDVKM. The DNA of the CDR3 is TGTGCCAGCAGGGCTCATGGAACTATTAATTCACCCCTCCACTTT. It is translated as CASRAHGTINSPLHF. The full variable domain, completed using reference TRBV28 and TRBJ1-6, is DVKVTQSSRYLVKRTGEKVFLECVQDMDHENMFWYRQDPGLGLRLIYFSYDVKMKEKGDIPEGYSVSREKKERFSLILESASTNQTSMYLCASRAHGTINSPLHFGNGTRLTVT.

V is TRBV6-5 and J is TRBJ2-3; 11 bases agree with TRBD2. CDR1 and CDR2 from the germline V gene are MNHEY and SVGAGI. Unmatched junction bases numbered 5, after V lost 5 bases and J lost 4 bases. CDR3 length: 15 residues. Here the CDR3 reads CASSRTSGLADTQYF. In nucleotides, the CDR3 is TGTGCCAGCAGTCGGACTAGCGGGTTGGCAGATACGCAGTATTTT.

The chain is built from TRBV7-2 and TRBJ2-2, with a weak D call TRBD1 (6 bases). The V gene's germline CDR1 is SGHTA and CDR2 FQGNSA. Trimming pared 7 bases from V and 0 bases from J, leaving 12 bases between. This CDR3 contains 15 residues. The CDR3, as DNA: TGTGCCAGCAAATGGGGGCAGACGAACACCGGGGAGCTGTTTTTT. Protein: CASKWGQTNTGELFF.

The V gene is TRBV11-2, the J gene TRBJ2-2; D may be TRBD1 (5 bases). The CDR3 extends over 14 amino acids. V gave up 5 bases and J gave up 3 bases, with 10 bases separating them. The germline V gene has CDR1 SGHAT and CDR2 FQNNGV. The CDR3 DNA reads TGTGCCAGCAGCCTCATAGGGGACACCGGGGAGCTGTTTTTT. It translates to CASSLIGDTGELFF.

This chain joins TRBV10-1 and TRBJ2-1; unclear D gene. The V gene lost 0 bases and the J gene lost 12 bases, with 6 bases spanning the gap. The V gene's germline CDR1 is WNHNN and CDR2 SYGVQD (reference sequence). CDR3 length: 11 residues. The CDR3: CASSESLRQFF. CDR3 DNA: TGCGCCAGCAGTGAGTCTTTGAGGCAGTTCTTC.